Listed below are T cell receptor beta chains from one sample, sequenced in a study of T cells in Graves' hyperthyroidism and ophthalmopathy. TCRdb reprocessed the multiplex PCR reads with MiXCR, giving one entry per CDR3 protein. This sample carries hundreds of thousands of distinct CDR3 sequences, roughly 15% of them seen once, and the ten largest clones take around 13%. The sequencing input was blood. These receptors were obtained from a woman aged 45 to 65 with Graves' ophthalmopathy. CDR3s include the opening cysteine and the closing phenylalanine or tryptophan. The order of the fields is clone size, D gene, V gene, J gene, CDR3 DNA, CDR3 protein. D genes are given only for firm matches. A row's size may be missing; if present it is once, few, many or a size class.

abundance: many
d_gene: TRBD2
v_gene: TRBV7-2
j_gene: TRBJ2-7
CDR3nt: TGTGCCAGCAGCTCTAGCGGGAGATCTTACGAGCAGTACTTC
CDR3aa: CASSSSGRSYEQYF

abundance: few
d_gene: TRBD1
v_gene: TRBV10-3
j_gene: TRBJ2-5
CDR3nt: TGTGCCATCAGTGACAGGGGGTTGGGGGAGACCCAGTACTTC
CDR3aa: CAISDRGLGETQYF

abundance: many
d_gene: TRBD1
v_gene: TRBV11-2
j_gene: TRBJ2-5
CDR3nt: TGTGCCAGCAGCTTAGTTTACAGGGGGCAAGAGACCCAGTACTTC
CDR3aa: CASSLVYRGQETQYF

abundance: many
d_gene: TRBD1
v_gene: TRBV28
j_gene: TRBJ2-7
CDR3nt: TGTGCCAGCAGTTTATTCGGACAGGGGCTCTCCTACGAGCAGTACTTC
CDR3aa: CASSLFGQGLSYEQYF

abundance: many
d_gene: TRBD1
v_gene: TRBV6-1
j_gene: TRBJ2-3
CDR3nt: TGTGCCAGCAGTGAAGGGGCAGGGGGCGGCACAGATACGCAGTATTTT
CDR3aa: CASSEGAGGGTDTQYF

abundance: many
d_gene: NA
v_gene: TRBV7-9
j_gene: TRBJ2-1
CDR3nt: TGTGCCAGCAGCGCTTCCCTAGGGGGGGCCTCCTACAATGAGCAGTTCTTC
CDR3aa: CASSASLGGASYNEQFF

abundance: NA
d_gene: NA
v_gene: TRBV20-1
j_gene: TRBJ2-7
CDR3nt: TGCAGTGCTAGAGATGACGTCTACGAGCAGTACTTC
CDR3aa: CSARDDVYEQYF

abundance: many
d_gene: NA
v_gene: TRBV7-9
j_gene: TRBJ1-1
CDR3nt: TGTGCCAGCGGAAGAGGGGGGAGCCGGTTGTACACTGAAGCTTTCTTT
CDR3aa: CASGRGGSRLYTEAFF

abundance: many
d_gene: NA
v_gene: TRBV28
j_gene: TRBJ1-2
CDR3nt: TGTGCCAGCAGCCAAACCCCTGGGGCAGGAACCTATGGCTACACCTTC
CDR3aa: CASSQTPGAGTYGYTF

abundance: many
d_gene: NA
v_gene: TRBV12-3/TRBV12-4
j_gene: TRBJ2-1
CDR3nt: TGTGCCAGCAGTTTAACGGCAGGGTCGGGAGATGAGCAGTTCTTC
CDR3aa: CASSLTAGSGDEQFF

abundance: many
d_gene: TRBD1
v_gene: TRBV28
j_gene: TRBJ2-2
CDR3nt: TGTGCCAGCAGTTGGACAGGTGGAACCGGGGAGCTGTTTTTT
CDR3aa: CASSWTGGTGELFF

abundance: many
d_gene: NA
v_gene: TRBV20-1
j_gene: TRBJ1-2
CDR3nt: TGCAGTGCCCCCGACGGCCGATTGGGCTACACCTTC
CDR3aa: CSAPDGRLGYTF

abundance: many
d_gene: NA
v_gene: TRBV7-6
j_gene: TRBJ2-7
CDR3nt: TGTGCCAGCAGCTTAGCGACCCCGGGAGCGTCCTACGAGCAGTACTTC
CDR3aa: CASSLATPGASYEQYF

abundance: many
d_gene: TRBD2
v_gene: TRBV20-1
j_gene: TRBJ2-4
CDR3nt: TGCAGTGCGCCACACCGCGGACTAGCGGGATTGGCCAAAAACATTCAGTACTTC
CDR3aa: CSAPHRGLAGLAKNIQYF

abundance: NA
d_gene: NA
v_gene: TRBV5-5
j_gene: TRBJ1-1
CDR3nt: TGTGCCAGCAGCCTCGACGGTCCTGGAGCTTTCTTT
CDR3aa: CASSLDGPGAFF

abundance: NA
d_gene: TRBD2
v_gene: TRBV24-1
j_gene: TRBJ2-5
CDR3nt: TGTGCCACCAGTGAAATGAATTGGCGGGAGGGCCGGGGAGAGACCCAGTACTTC
CDR3aa: CATSEMNWREGRGETQYF

abundance: few
d_gene: TRBD1
v_gene: TRBV29-1
j_gene: TRBJ1-1
CDR3nt: TGCAGCGTTGAAGTCGGGACAGGGACGGAAGCTTTCTTT
CDR3aa: CSVEVGTGTEAFF

abundance: many
d_gene: TRBD2
v_gene: TRBV7-2
j_gene: TRBJ2-7
CDR3nt: TGTGCCAGCAGCCCCATAGTGACTAGCGTCCACGAGCAGTACTTC
CDR3aa: CASSPIVTSVHEQYF

abundance: many
d_gene: TRBD1
v_gene: TRBV24-1
j_gene: TRBJ1-1
CDR3nt: TGTGCCACCAGTGATTCGCGGACAGGGGGCATCACTGAAGCTTTCTTT
CDR3aa: CATSDSRTGGITEAFF

abundance: few
d_gene: TRBD1
v_gene: TRBV5-1
j_gene: TRBJ1-2
CDR3nt: TGCGCCAGCAGCCGGCTGGACAGGGCGAGTCATGGCTACACCTTC
CDR3aa: CASSRLDRASHGYTF

abundance: few
d_gene: NA
v_gene: TRBV7-6
j_gene: TRBJ1-5
CDR3nt: TGTGCCAGCAGCTTAGAGGGGAACAACAATCAGCCCCAGCATTTT
CDR3aa: CASSLEGNNNQPQHF

abundance: many
d_gene: NA
v_gene: TRBV18
j_gene: TRBJ1-6
CDR3nt: TGTGCCAGCTCACCAAAGGGAAGGGATTCACCCCTCCACTTT
CDR3aa: CASSPKGRDSPLHF

abundance: NA
d_gene: TRBD2
v_gene: TRBV19
j_gene: TRBJ2-7
CDR3nt: TGTGCCAGTAGTATAGTCACGGGACTAGACTATTACGAGCAGTACTTC
CDR3aa: CASSIVTGLDYYEQYF

abundance: NA
d_gene: TRBD1
v_gene: TRBV10-3
j_gene: TRBJ2-3
CDR3nt: TGTGCCATCAAGAGGGGGCCAACTAGCACAGATACGCAGTATTTT
CDR3aa: CAIKRGPTSTDTQYF

abundance: few
d_gene: TRBD2
v_gene: TRBV11-3
j_gene: TRBJ2-1
CDR3nt: TGTGCCAGCAGCCCCGGACTAGCCGTCTCCGTCGATGAGCAGTTCTTC
CDR3aa: CASSPGLAVSVDEQFF

abundance: many
d_gene: NA
v_gene: TRBV28
j_gene: TRBJ1-5
CDR3nt: TGTGCCAGCAGTTCTCCAGGACAGTTGGGCAATCAGCCCCAGCATTTT
CDR3aa: CASSSPGQLGNQPQHF

abundance: many
d_gene: TRBD2
v_gene: TRBV7-2
j_gene: TRBJ2-1
CDR3nt: TGTGCCAGCAGCCCCCAGCCAAGACTAGCGGGAGTAGGCAATGAGCAGTTCTTC
CDR3aa: CASSPQPRLAGVGNEQFF

abundance: few
d_gene: TRBD2
v_gene: TRBV9
j_gene: TRBJ2-1
CDR3nt: TGTGCCAGCAGCGTAGAAAGCGGGAGCAGCGGTGAGCAGTTCTTC
CDR3aa: CASSVESGSSGEQFF

abundance: NA
d_gene: NA
v_gene: TRBV4-3
j_gene: TRBJ1-2
CDR3nt: TGCGCCAGCAGCCTTTCCGTCCGGGGGGGGAGCTATGGCTACACCTTC
CDR3aa: CASSLSVRGGSYGYTF

abundance: many
d_gene: TRBD1
v_gene: TRBV12-3/TRBV12-4
j_gene: TRBJ2-7
CDR3nt: TGTGCCAGCAGTCCCTACAGGGGGCACAACGAGCAGTACTTC
CDR3aa: CASSPYRGHNEQYF

abundance: many
d_gene: NA
v_gene: TRBV30
j_gene: TRBJ2-1
CDR3nt: TGTGCCTGGAAGCGCATTGAGCAGTTCTTC
CDR3aa: CAWKRIEQFF

abundance: many
d_gene: NA
v_gene: TRBV20-1
j_gene: TRBJ2-7
CDR3nt: TGCAGTGTCTCTGTCCCGGGAGAGGTCTACGAGCAGTACTTC
CDR3aa: CSVSVPGEVYEQYF

abundance: many
d_gene: NA
v_gene: TRBV20-1
j_gene: TRBJ2-1
CDR3nt: TGCAGTGCTAGAGGCGGATTGGGAATCGGGTCCAGCTCCTACAATGAGCAGTTCTTC
CDR3aa: CSARGGLGIGSSSYNEQFF

abundance: few
d_gene: TRBD2
v_gene: TRBV20-1
j_gene: TRBJ2-7
CDR3nt: TGCAGTGCGGAAAAAACCGGGACTAGATACGAGCAGTACTTC
CDR3aa: CSAEKTGTRYEQYF

abundance: NA
d_gene: TRBD1
v_gene: TRBV5-1
j_gene: TRBJ1-6
CDR3nt: TGCGCCAGCAGCCGTAATGGACAGGGGGCTTCACCCCTCCACTTT
CDR3aa: CASSRNGQGASPLHF

abundance: many
d_gene: NA
v_gene: TRBV7-2
j_gene: TRBJ2-5
CDR3nt: TGTGCCAGCAGCCGTAGCGGTGAGACCCAGTACTTC
CDR3aa: CASSRSGETQYF

abundance: many
d_gene: TRBD2
v_gene: TRBV6-1
j_gene: TRBJ2-1
CDR3nt: TGTGCCAGCAGTGAAGCAACGGGAGGAATTGGTAATGAGCAGTTCTTC
CDR3aa: CASSEATGGIGNEQFF

abundance: many
d_gene: TRBD1
v_gene: TRBV18
j_gene: TRBJ2-5
CDR3nt: TGTGCCAGCTCACCACGGGACAGGGGGTTGGAGACCCAGTACTTC
CDR3aa: CASSPRDRGLETQYF

abundance: NA
d_gene: TRBD1
v_gene: TRBV5-5
j_gene: TRBJ2-2
CDR3nt: TGTGCCAGCAGACACCACCGGGACAGGGTAACCGGGGAGCTGTTTTTT
CDR3aa: CASRHHRDRVTGELFF

abundance: NA
d_gene: TRBD2
v_gene: TRBV13
j_gene: TRBJ2-7
CDR3nt: TGTGCCAGCAGCCCTAGGGGGACTAGTCAAAGGAACGAGCAGTACTTC
CDR3aa: CASSPRGTSQRNEQYF